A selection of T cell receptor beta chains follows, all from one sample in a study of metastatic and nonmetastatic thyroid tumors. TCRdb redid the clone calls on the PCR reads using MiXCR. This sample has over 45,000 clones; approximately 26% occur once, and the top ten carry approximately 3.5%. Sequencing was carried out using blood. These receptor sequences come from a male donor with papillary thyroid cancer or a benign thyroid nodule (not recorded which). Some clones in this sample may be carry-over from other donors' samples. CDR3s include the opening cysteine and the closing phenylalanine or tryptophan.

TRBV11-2,CASSLRTGGVGQYF
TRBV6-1,CASSGLAGGSETQYF
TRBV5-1,CASSEQGAGELFF
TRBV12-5,CASGLQGAAGELFF
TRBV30,CAWLDNYNSPLHF
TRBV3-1,CASSPQPMGYHYEEQYF
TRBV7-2,CASSFRAGGHNEQFF
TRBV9,CASTKTPQIFGNVLTF
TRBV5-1,CASSQRGQPQHF
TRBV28,CASSLILGGSRTDTQYF
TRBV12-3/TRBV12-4,CASSPSGRSPTPYNEQFF
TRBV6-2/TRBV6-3,CASNEDTASYEQYF
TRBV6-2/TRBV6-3,CASNPLEGGHNSPLHF
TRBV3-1,CASRQTDRGEKLFF
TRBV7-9,CASSFEYDGCPQYF
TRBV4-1,CASSQDGDRPDEQYF
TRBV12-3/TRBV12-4,CASSFWDRKHEQYF